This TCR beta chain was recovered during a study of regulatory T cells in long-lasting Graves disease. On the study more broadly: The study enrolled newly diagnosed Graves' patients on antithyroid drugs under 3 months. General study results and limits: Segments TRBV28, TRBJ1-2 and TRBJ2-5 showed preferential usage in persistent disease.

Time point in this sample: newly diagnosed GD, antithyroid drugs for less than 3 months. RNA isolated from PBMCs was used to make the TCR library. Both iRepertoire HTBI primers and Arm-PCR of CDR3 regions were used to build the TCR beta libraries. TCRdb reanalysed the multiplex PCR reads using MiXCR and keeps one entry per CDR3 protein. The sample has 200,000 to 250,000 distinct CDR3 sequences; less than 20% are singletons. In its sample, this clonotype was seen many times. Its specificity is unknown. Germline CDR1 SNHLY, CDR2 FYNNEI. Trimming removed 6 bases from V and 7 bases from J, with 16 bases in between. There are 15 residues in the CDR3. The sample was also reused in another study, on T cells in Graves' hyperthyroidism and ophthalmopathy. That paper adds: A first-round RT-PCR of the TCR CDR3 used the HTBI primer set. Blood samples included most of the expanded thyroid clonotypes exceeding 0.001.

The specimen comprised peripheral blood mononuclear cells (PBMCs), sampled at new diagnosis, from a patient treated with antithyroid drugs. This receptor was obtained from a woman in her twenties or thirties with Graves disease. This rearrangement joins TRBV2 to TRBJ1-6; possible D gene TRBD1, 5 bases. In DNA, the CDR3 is TGTGCCAGCAGCCCAACGTGGGGGGGGAATTCACCCCTCCACTTT. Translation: CASSPTWGGNSPLHF. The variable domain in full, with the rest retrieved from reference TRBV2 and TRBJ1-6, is EPEVTQTPSHQVTQMGQEVILRCVPISNHLYFYWYRQILGQKVEFLVSFYNNEISEKSEIFDDQFSVERPDGSNFTLKIRSTKLEDSAMYFCASSPTWGGNSPLHFGNGTRLTVT.